Shown below are 15 T cell receptor beta chains from a single sample sequenced in a study of blood T cell repertoires in COVID-19. Data came from immunoSEQ multiplex PCR; TCRdb stores just in-frame clones and leaves some out. The data show 45,000 to 50,000 clones, 77% seen once. Input material: peripheral blood. All receptors come from a human donor with active or convalescent COVID-19. The donor label of this sample is uncertain.

There are a few counts of this clone. The chain employs TRBV7-2 and TRBJ2-1; maybe TRBD2 (5 bases). CDR3 length: 13 residues. CDR1 and CDR2 from the germline V gene are SGHTA and FQGNSA. Trimming shortened V by 3 bases and J by 5 bases, and 8 bases separated the two germline ends. The CDR3 sequence is CASSFIGDNEQFF. Written as DNA, the CDR3 is TGTGCCAGCAGCTTCATCGGGGACAATGAGCAGTTCTTC. Full variable domain (remainder filled in from reference TRBV7-2 and TRBJ2-1): GAGVSQSPSNKVTEKGKDVELRCDPISGHTALYWYRQSLGQGLEFLIYFQGNSAPDKSGLPSDRFSAERTGGSVSTLTIQRTQQEDSAVYLCASSFIGDNEQFFGPGTRLTVL.

This clone was counted only a few times. The DNA of the CDR3 is TGTGCCAGTAGTCCGACACTCCTTGAGAGCACCATATATTTT. Translated, it gives CASSPTLLESTIYF. The rearrangement links TRBV19 to TRBJ1-3; D is undetermined. This CDR3 is 14 amino acids long. The germline V and J ends were trimmed by 5 bases and 9 bases, with 17 bases remaining between them. Germline values: CDR1 LNHDA, CDR2 SQIVND (reference sequence).

The V gene is TRBV11-2, the J gene TRBJ2-5; the D gene is possibly TRBD2 (6 bases). CDR1 and CDR2 from the germline V gene are SGHAT and FQNNGV. The CDR3 is made up of 15 amino acids. Trimming removed 5 bases at V and 5 bases at J, with 18 bases between. The CDR3, as DNA: TGTGCCAGCAGCGTACGGACTGGGGGGTGGGAGACCCAGTACTTC. This translates into CASSVRTGGWETQYF. Full variable domain (remainder filled in from reference TRBV11-2 and TRBJ2-5): EAGVAQSPRYKIIEKRQSVAFWCNPISGHATLYWYQQILGQGPKLLIQFQNNGVVDDSQLPKDRFSAERLKGVDSTLKIQPAKLEDSAVYLCASSVRTGGWETQYFGPGTRLLVL.

This clone appeared a few times. The chain employs TRBV7-6 and TRBJ1-1, with D possibly being TRBD1 (5 bases). V was cut by 5 bases and J by 7 bases, with 11 bases left in between. CDR3 length: 12 residues. CDR1 and CDR2 from the germline V gene are SGHVS and FNYEAQ. The DNA of the CDR3 is TGTGCCAGCAGCCCTAGGAGGGGTGAAGCTTTCTTT. It is translated as CASSPRRGEAFF.

The sample holds a few counts of this clone. This chain links TRBV24-1 with TRBJ1-1, with D maybe TRBD1 (6 bases). The CDR3 is made up of 13 amino acids. Trimming removed 5 bases at V and 7 bases at J, with 13 bases between. CDR1 and CDR2 from the germline V gene are KGHDR and SFDVKD. The CDR3 reads CATSVGGANEAFF. The CDR3 DNA is TGTGCCACCAGTGTTGGGGGCGCGAATGAAGCTTTCTTT.

V gene TRBV19 combines with J gene TRBJ1-4; D is unclear. This CDR3 contains 14 residues. Looked up from germline, CDR1 is LNHDA and CDR2 is SQIVND (reference sequence). V lost 11 bases and J lost 6, with 19 bases in between. The CDR3: CASEKMEGDEKLFF. CDR3 coding DNA: TGTGCCTCGGAGAAAATGGAGGGCGATGAAAAACTGTTTTTT.

In DNA form, the CDR3 reads TGTGCCAGCAGCCATCCGGGACCAGCGGGAAATGAGCAGTTCTTC. Translation: CASSHPGPAGNEQFF. This sequence joins TRBV3-1 (or the pseudogene TRBV3-2) and TRBJ2-1; TRBD2 aligns across 7 bases. CDR3 size: 15 residues. Germline CDR1 and CDR2: LGHDT and YNNKEL (reference sequence). J was trimmed by 7 bases and V by 3 bases; bases with no gene match: 9.

V gene TRBV7-7 combines with J gene TRBJ2-3, with 12 bases lining up with TRBD2. V shed 5 bases and J 12 bases; nucleotides not matched to a gene: 6. The CDR3 has 13 residues. From germline, CDR1 is SSHAT and CDR2 FNYEAQ (reference sequence). The CDR3 DNA follows: TGTGCCAGCAGCCCCGGACTAGCGGGACATCAGTATTTT. Residues: CASSPGLAGHQYF.

V is TRBV19 and J is TRBJ1-1; D is perhaps TRBD1 (6 bases). Germline V gene data show CDR1 as LNHDA and CDR2 as SQIVND (reference sequence). The CDR3 spans 14 residues. Trimming removed 5 bases at V and 4 bases at J, with 14 bases between. The chain's CDR3 is CASSSNRVSTEAFF. For the CDR3, the DNA is TGTGCCAGTAGTTCCAACAGGGTGAGCACTGAAGCTTTCTTT.

The rearrangement links TRBV7-8 to TRBJ1-4; D gene unclear. CDR1 and CDR2 from the germline V gene are SGHVS and FQNEAQ. CDR3 length: 18 amino acids. V was shortened by 0 bases and J by 2 bases, with 16 bases between the two germline ends. The CDR3, as DNA: TGTGCCAGCAGCTTAGCGGAGATAGGCCCTGCTACTAATGAAAAACTGTTTTTT. Its protein product is CASSLAEIGPATNEKLFF. Drawing the rest from reference TRBV7-8 and TRBJ1-4, the complete variable domain is GAGVSQSPRYKVAKRGQDVALRCDPISGHVSLFWYQQALGQGPEFLTYFQNEAQLDKSGLPSDRFFAERPEGSVSTLKIQRTQQEDSAVYLCASSLAEIGPATNEKLFFGSGTQLSVL.

The V gene is TRBV29-1, the J gene TRBJ2-5; D is perhaps TRBD2 (5 bases). Trimming stripped 5 bases from V and 0 bases from J, with 7 bases between. The CDR3 has 12 residues. Germline-derived CDR1 and CDR2 are SQVTM and ANQGSEA. CDR3 sequence (DNA): TGCAGCGTTCTTAGCGACCAAGAGACCCAGTACTTC. Translation: CSVLSDQETQYF.

The gene calls are TRBV7-2 and TRBJ2-7, with 11 bases identical to TRBD2. The CDR3 loop spans 15 amino acids. The ends lost 4 bases at V and 2 bases at J; junction bases unmatched: 4. The germline V gene encodes CDR1 SGHTA and CDR2 FQGNSA. The CDR3 nucleotides are TGTGCCAGCAGCTATACTAGCGGGAGTACCTACGAGCAGTACTTC. It specifies CASSYTSGSTYEQYF. Full variable domain (missing parts from reference TRBV7-2 and TRBJ2-7): GAGVSQSPSNKVTEKGKDVELRCDPISGHTALYWYRQSLGQGLEFLIYFQGNSAPDKSGLPSDRFSAERTGGSVSTLTIQRTQQEDSAVYLCASSYTSGSTYEQYFGPGTRLTVT.

Of note for this clone: One junction end does not reproduce the germline sequence, and a read error may be involved. The chain employs TRBV30 and TRBJ2-3; 8 bases line up with TRBD2. CDR1 and CDR2 from the germline V gene are GTSNPN and SVGIG (reference sequence). The CDR3 is made up of 14 amino acids. CDR3 in DNA: TGTGCCGGGAGGCCAGCGGGGGTCACAGATACGCAGTATTTT. As protein: CAGRPAGVTDTQYF.

The V and J genes are TRBV7-2 and TRBJ2-1, with 7 bases fitting TRBD2. The CDR3 runs 14 residues. V shed 5 bases, J shed 5 bases, and the junction held 6 bases outside the gene matches. Germline CDR1 SGHTA, CDR2 FQGNSA. The CDR3 nucleotides are TGTGCCAGCAGCAGCCGGAGCGGGGACAATGAGCAGTTCTTC. The encoded protein is CASSSRSGDNEQFF. The variable domain in full, completed from reference TRBV7-2 and TRBJ2-1, reads GAGVSQSPSNKVTEKGKDVELRCDPISGHTALYWYRQSLGQGLEFLIYFQGNSAPDKSGLPSDRFSAERTGGSVSTLTIQRTQQEDSAVYLCASSSRSGDNEQFFGPGTRLTVL.

The chain couples TRBV6-6 to TRBJ1-1; TRBD1 matches at 7 bases. The junction had 5 bases not matched to a gene; V was cut back by 6 bases and J by 1 base. Germline lookup yields CDR1 MNHNY and CDR2 SVGAGI (reference sequence). CDR3 length: 14 amino acids. The CDR3 DNA follows: TGTGCCAGCAGGCCAGACAGGGAGAACACTGAAGCTTTCTTT. Residues: CASRPDRENTEAFF.